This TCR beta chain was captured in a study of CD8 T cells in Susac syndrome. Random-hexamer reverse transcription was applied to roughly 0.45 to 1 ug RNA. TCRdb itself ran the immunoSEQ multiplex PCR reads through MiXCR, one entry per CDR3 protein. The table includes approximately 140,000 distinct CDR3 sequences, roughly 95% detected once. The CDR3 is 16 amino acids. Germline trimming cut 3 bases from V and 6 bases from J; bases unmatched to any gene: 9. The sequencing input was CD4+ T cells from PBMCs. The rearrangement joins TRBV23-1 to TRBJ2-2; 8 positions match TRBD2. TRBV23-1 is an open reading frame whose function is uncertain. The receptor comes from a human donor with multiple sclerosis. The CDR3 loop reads CASSHPWVAGPGELFF. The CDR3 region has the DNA TGCGCCAGCAGTCATCCCTGGGTAGCGGGGCCCGGGGAGCTGTTTTTT.